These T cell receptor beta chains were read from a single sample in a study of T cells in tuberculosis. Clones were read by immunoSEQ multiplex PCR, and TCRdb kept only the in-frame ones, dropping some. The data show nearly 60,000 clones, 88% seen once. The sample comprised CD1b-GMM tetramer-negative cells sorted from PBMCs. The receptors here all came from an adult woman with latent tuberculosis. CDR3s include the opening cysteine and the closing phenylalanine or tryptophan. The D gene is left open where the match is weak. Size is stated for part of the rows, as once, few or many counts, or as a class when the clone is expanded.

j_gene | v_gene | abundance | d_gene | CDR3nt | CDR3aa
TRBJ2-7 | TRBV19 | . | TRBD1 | TGTGCCAGTAGGCTCACAGGGGGAAGCTCCTACGAGCAGTACTTC | CASRLTGGSSYEQYF
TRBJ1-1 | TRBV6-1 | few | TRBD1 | TGTGCCAGCAGTCGGCCGACAGGGGAGGCTTTCTTT | CASSRPTGEAFF
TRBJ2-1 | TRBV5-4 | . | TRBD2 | TGTGCCAGCAGCTCTGGACTAGCGGGGTACAATGAGCAGTTCTTC | CASSSGLAGYNEQFF
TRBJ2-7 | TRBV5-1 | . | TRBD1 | TGCGCCAGCAGCTCAGGGACAGTCTACGAGCAGTACTTC | CASSSGTVYEQYF
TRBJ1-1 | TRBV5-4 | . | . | TGTGCCAGCAGCTTGGCCAGGGCTAACACTGAAGCTTTCTTT | CASSLARANTEAFF
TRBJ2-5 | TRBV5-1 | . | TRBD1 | TGCGCCAGCAGCCCAGGGACAGGGGGTCAAGAGACCCAGTACTTC | CASSPGTGGQETQYF
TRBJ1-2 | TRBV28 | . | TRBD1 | TGTGCCAGCAGTTTTGGGGACAGCGGCTATGGCTACACCTTC | CASSFGDSGYGYTF
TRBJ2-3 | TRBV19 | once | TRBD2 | TGTGCCAGTAGTATAGATATTGGACTAGCGGGAGACACAGATACGCAGTATTTT | CASSIDIGLAGDTDTQYF
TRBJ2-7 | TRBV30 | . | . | TGTGCCGGAGGGACGTACGAGCAGTACTTC | CAGGTYEQYF
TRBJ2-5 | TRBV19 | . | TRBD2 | TGTGCCAGTACCCTGGCGGGGGGGTACCAAGAGACCCAGTACTTC | CASTLAGGYQETQYF
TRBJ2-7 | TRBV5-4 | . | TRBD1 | TGTGCCAGCAGCTTACCAGGGGGACGGAACGAGCAGTACTTC | CASSLPGGRNEQYF
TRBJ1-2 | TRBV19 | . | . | TGTGCCAGTAGACAACAAACGCACTATGGCTACACCTTC | CASRQQTHYGYTF
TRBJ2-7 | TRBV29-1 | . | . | TGCAGCGTCCGGGACTCAGGGACCTACGAGCAGTACTTC | CSVRDSGTYEQYF
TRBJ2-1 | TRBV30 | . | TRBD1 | TGTGCCTGGAGTGGTCGGACAGGGTCCTACAATGAGCAGTTCTTC | CAWSGRTGSYNEQFF
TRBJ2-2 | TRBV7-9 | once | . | TGTGCCAGCAGCTGGGGCGATCCGACAGCGAACACCGGGGAGCTGTTTTTT | CASSWGDPTANTGELFF
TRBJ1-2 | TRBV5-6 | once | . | TGTGCCAGCAGCCCGGTGCGGGGGGTCCATGGCTACACCTTC | CASSPVRGVHGYTF
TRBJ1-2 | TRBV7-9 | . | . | TGTGCCAGCAGCTTAGTTTCCGGGGTGGGAGGCTACACCTTC | CASSLVSGVGGYTF
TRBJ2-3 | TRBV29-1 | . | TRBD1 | TGCAGCGTTGGAGGGACAGGGGGTCGGACAGATACGCAGTATTTT | CSVGGTGGRTDTQYF
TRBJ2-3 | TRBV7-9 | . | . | TGTGCCAGCAGCTCAGGACATGGAACAGATACGCAGTATTTT | CASSSGHGTDTQYF
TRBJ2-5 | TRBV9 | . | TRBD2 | TGTGCCAGCAGCGATCAGACTAGCGGGAGGAAAGAGACCCAGTACTTC | CASSDQTSGRKETQYF
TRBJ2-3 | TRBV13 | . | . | TGTGCCAGCAGCTTTCGGGAAACTAGCACAGATACGCAGTATTTT | CASSFRETSTDTQYF
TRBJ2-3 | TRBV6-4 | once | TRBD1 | TGTGCCAGCAGTGAAGGGACAGGGGACACAGATACGCAGTATTTT | CASSEGTGDTDTQYF
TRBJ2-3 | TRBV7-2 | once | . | TGTGCCAGCAGCCTTGGTGATCGCTACCTTACAGATACGCAGTATTTT | CASSLGDRYLTDTQYF
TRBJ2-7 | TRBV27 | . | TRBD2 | TGTGCCAGCAGTTTAACTAGCGGGGGCTACGAGCAGTACTTC | CASSLTSGGYEQYF
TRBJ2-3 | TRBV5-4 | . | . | TGTGCCAGCAGCTTTCCTCTTGGAGGGAATACGCAGTATTTT | CASSFPLGGNTQYF
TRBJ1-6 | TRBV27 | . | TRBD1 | TGTGCCAGCACCCCCGGGACAGGGGTACATTCACCCCTCCACTTT | CASTPGTGVHSPLHF
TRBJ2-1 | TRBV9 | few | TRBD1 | TGTGCCAGCAGCTCAACGGGACAGTCATACAATGAGCAGTTCTTC | CASSSTGQSYNEQFF
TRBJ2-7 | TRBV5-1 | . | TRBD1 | TGCGCCAGCAGCTTGGCGGGGGCCAGACAGGGGGCGGAGCAGTACTTC | CASSLAGARQGAEQYF
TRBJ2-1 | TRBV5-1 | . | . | TGCGCCAGCAGCTTGGACAGGGTTCGGTTATATCCGGACAATGAGCAGTTCTTC | CASSLDRVRLYPDNEQFF
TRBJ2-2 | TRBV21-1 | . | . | TGTGCCAGCAGCGCCCTGGCAGGGGGAGAAAGAAAGTACGGGGAGCTGTTTTTT | CASSALAGGERKYGELFF
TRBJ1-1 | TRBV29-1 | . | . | TGCAGCGCCGAGCGCCAGAACACTGAAGCTTTCTTT | CSAERQNTEAFF
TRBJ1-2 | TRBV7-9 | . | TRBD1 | TGTGCCAGCAGCTTAGCGGGACAGGGAGTTGGCTACACCTTC | CASSLAGQGVGYTF
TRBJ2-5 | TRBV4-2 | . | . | TGTGCCAGCAGCCAAGATTTGCTAGAAGAGACCCAGTACTTC | CASSQDLLEETQYF
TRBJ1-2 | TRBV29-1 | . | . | TGCAGCGTTGAAGGCGGTCGTGCAGGGCCCTATGGCTACACCTTC | CSVEGGRAGPYGYTF
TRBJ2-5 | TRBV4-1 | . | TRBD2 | TGCGCCAGCAGCCTGGGGCTAGCGGGAGTTAAAGAGACCCAGTACTTC | CASSLGLAGVKETQYF
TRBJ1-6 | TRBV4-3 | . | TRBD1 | TGCGCCAGCAGCCAAGGCCCGACAGGGAAGTCACCCCTCCACTTT | CASSQGPTGKSPLHF
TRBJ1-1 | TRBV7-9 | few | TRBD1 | TGTGCCAGCAGCCCCTGGGGCAGGGGGGACACTGAAGCTTTCTTT | CASSPWGRGDTEAFF
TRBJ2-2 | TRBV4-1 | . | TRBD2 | TGCGCCAGCAGCCAATCCCCTAGCGGAATCACCGGGGAGCTGTTTTTT | CASSQSPSGITGELFF
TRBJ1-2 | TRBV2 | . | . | TGTGCCAGCAGTACTTGGGGGGACTATGGCTACACCTTC | CASSTWGDYGYTF
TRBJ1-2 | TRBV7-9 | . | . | TGTGCCAGCAGCTTCGGACCCCGGGAAGCGAGCTATGGCTACACCTTC | CASSFGPREASYGYTF
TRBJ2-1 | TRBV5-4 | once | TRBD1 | TGTGCCAGCAGCAACGACAGGGCCTCCTACAATGAGCAGTTCTTC | CASSNDRASYNEQFF
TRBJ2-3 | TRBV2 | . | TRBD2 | TGTGCCAGCAGAGCCGGGACTAGCGGCACAGATACGCAGTATTTT | CASRAGTSGTDTQYF
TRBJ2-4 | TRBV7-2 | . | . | TGTGCCAGCAGCTTAGGAGGACAGCCAAACATTCAGTACTTC | CASSLGGQPNIQYF
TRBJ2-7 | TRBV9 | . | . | TGTGCCAGCAGCCTAGGACACTACGAGCAGTACTTC | CASSLGHYEQYF
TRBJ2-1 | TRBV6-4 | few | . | TGTGCCAGCAGTGACTCGATAATCGCGAGTGAGCAGTTCTTC | CASSDSIIASEQFF
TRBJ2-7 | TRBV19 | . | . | TGTGCCAGTAGGCGAGGGGGGGCGAGGAGCGAGCAGTACTTC | CASRRGGARSEQYF
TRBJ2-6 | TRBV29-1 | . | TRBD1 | TGCAGCGTAACCGGGACAGGGAGCTCTGGGGCCAACGTCCTGACTTTC | CSVTGTGSSGANVLTF
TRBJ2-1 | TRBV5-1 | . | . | TGCGCCAGCAAAGCCGGGACACAGTCATACAATGAGCAGTTCTTC | CASKAGTQSYNEQFF
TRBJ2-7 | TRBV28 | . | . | TGTGCCAGCAGTTTATTTGAAGCGTACGAGCAGTACTTC | CASSLFEAYEQYF
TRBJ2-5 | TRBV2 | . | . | TGTGCCAGCAATTTAGCAGAAGAGACCCAGTACTTC | CASNLAEETQYF
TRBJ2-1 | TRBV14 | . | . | TGTGCCAGCAGCCATGAGCCCTCCTCTAGCTCCAGCTCCTACAATGAGCAGTTCTTC | CASSHEPSSSSSSYNEQFF
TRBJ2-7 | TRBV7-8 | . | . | TGTGCCAGCAGCTTAACCTCCTCCGCAAGCGTATCTACCTACGAGCAGTACTTC | CASSLTSSASVSTYEQYF
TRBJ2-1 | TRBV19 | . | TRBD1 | TGTGCCAGTCGGTTAGGGGACAGGACGGCCAATGAGCAGTTCTTC | CASRLGDRTANEQFF
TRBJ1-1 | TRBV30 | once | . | TGTGCCTGGAGCGGACTGGGTTCTGAAGCTTTCTTT | CAWSGLGSEAFF